This TCR beta chain was captured by sequencing in a study of naive and memory T cell subsets. An equimolar mix of two oligonucleotides served as the beta constant-region primer for TRBC1 and TRBC2. Each CDR3 protein gets one entry after TCRdb re-called the UMI-ligation and nested PCR reads with MiXCR. The sample gives about 85,000 distinct CDR3 sequences, 10% to 15% of which show up once; about 0.93% is in the top ten. V shed 3 bases and J shed 0 bases, with 6 bases lying between them. The CDR3 spans 15 residues. This chain joins TRBV12-3 or TRBV12-4 and TRBJ1-6; D not resolved. Sequences were obtained from central memory CD4+ T cells from blood. This sequence originates from a human donor in good health. The CDR3 nucleotides read TGTGCCAGCAGTTTCGGAGCCTCCTATAATTCACCCCTCCACTTT. Its protein is CASSFGASYNSPLHF.